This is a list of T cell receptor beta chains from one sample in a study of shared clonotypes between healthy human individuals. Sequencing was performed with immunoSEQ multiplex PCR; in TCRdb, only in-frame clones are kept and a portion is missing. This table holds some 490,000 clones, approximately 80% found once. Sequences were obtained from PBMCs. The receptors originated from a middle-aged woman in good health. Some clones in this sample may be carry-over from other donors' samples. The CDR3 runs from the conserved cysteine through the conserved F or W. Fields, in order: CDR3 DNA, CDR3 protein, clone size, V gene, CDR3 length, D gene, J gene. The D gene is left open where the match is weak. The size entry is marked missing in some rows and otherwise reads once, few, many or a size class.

CDR3nt: TGTGCCAGCAGCTTAGCCCCGGGACAGGCCTATCAGCCCCAGCATTTT
CDR3aa: CASSLAPGQAYQPQHF
abundance: once
v_gene: TRBV7-8
len: 16
d_gene: TRBD1
j_gene: TRBJ1-5

CDR3nt: TGTGCCAGCAGCTTTGATTATAGCAATCAGCCCCAGCATTTT
CDR3aa: CASSFDYSNQPQHF
abundance: -
v_gene: TRBV7-2
len: 14
d_gene: -
j_gene: TRBJ1-5

CDR3nt: TGTGCCAGCAGCGTAGCTAGCGGGAGCGGTGAGCAGTTCTTC
CDR3aa: CASSVASGSGEQFF
abundance: -
v_gene: TRBV9
len: 14
d_gene: TRBD2
j_gene: TRBJ2-1

CDR3nt: TGTGCCAGCAGCCTCGGGACGACTAGACCCACCTACAATGAGCAGTTCTTC
CDR3aa: CASSLGTTRPTYNEQFF
abundance: -
v_gene: TRBV12-1
len: 17
d_gene: -
j_gene: TRBJ2-1

CDR3nt: TGTGCCAGCAGCCAAGTGGACTCAGCCGGGGGCACAGATACGCAGTATTTT
CDR3aa: CASSQVDSAGGTDTQYF
abundance: many
v_gene: TRBV4-2
len: 17
d_gene: -
j_gene: TRBJ2-3

CDR3nt: TGCGCCAGCAGCCGTGCCTGGGGACAGATTGATGTAGGGCAGTTCTTC
CDR3aa: CASSRAWGQIDVGQFF
abundance: -
v_gene: TRBV4-1
len: 16
d_gene: TRBD1
j_gene: TRBJ2-1

CDR3nt: TGTGCCTGGAGAGGGGCCTGGAGGGTCTATGGCTACACCTTC
CDR3aa: CAWRGAWRVYGYTF
abundance: once
v_gene: TRBV30
len: 14
d_gene: -
j_gene: TRBJ1-2

CDR3nt: TGTGCCAGCAGTGGGGACAGGGCTAGTACAGATACGCAGTATTTT
CDR3aa: CASSGDRASTDTQYF
abundance: -
v_gene: TRBV2
len: 15
d_gene: TRBD1
j_gene: TRBJ2-3

CDR3nt: TGTGCCAGCAGCGAGAACAGGGGCACAGATACGCAGTATTTT
CDR3aa: CASSENRGTDTQYF
abundance: -
v_gene: TRBV28
len: 14
d_gene: -
j_gene: TRBJ2-3

CDR3nt: TGTGCCAGCAGTTACTGGACAACGAACACTGAAGCTTTCTTT
CDR3aa: CASSYWTTNTEAFF
abundance: -
v_gene: TRBV6-5
len: 14
d_gene: -
j_gene: TRBJ1-1

CDR3nt: TGTGCCAGCAGTCACCGGGACAGGGCCCTTATGTCTGGGGCCAACGTCCTGACTTTC
CDR3aa: CASSHRDRALMSGANVLTF
abundance: -
v_gene: TRBV27
len: 19
d_gene: TRBD1
j_gene: TRBJ2-6

CDR3nt: TGTGCCAGCAGCTTAGGACGGGAGACCCAGTACTTC
CDR3aa: CASSLGRETQYF
abundance: few
v_gene: TRBV7-2
len: 12
d_gene: -
j_gene: TRBJ2-5

CDR3nt: TGTGCCAGTAAGGGGCGTAGCGGGAGTTCCTACAATGAGCAGTTCTTC
CDR3aa: CASKGRSGSSYNEQFF
abundance: -
v_gene: TRBV19
len: 16
d_gene: TRBD2
j_gene: TRBJ2-1

CDR3nt: TGCGCCAGCAGCGCGGACAGGCCGAACACTGAAGCTTTCTTT
CDR3aa: CASSADRPNTEAFF
abundance: -
v_gene: TRBV5-1
len: 14
d_gene: TRBD1
j_gene: TRBJ1-1

CDR3nt: TGTGCCAGCAGCCGATGGGGGGTCCGTACTGAAGCTTTCTTT
CDR3aa: CASSRWGVRTEAFF
abundance: -
v_gene: TRBV28
len: 14
d_gene: -
j_gene: TRBJ1-1

CDR3nt: TGTGCCAGCAGTGAGTGGGGTATCTCTGCCAAAAACATTCAGTACTTC
CDR3aa: CASSEWGISAKNIQYF
abundance: -
v_gene: TRBV2
len: 16
d_gene: -
j_gene: TRBJ2-4

CDR3nt: TGTGCCAGCAGCTTAGAAGGGAATGGCTACACCTTC
CDR3aa: CASSLEGNGYTF
abundance: -
v_gene: TRBV11-2
len: 12
d_gene: -
j_gene: TRBJ1-2

CDR3nt: TGTGCCTGGAGTTTTGGTAACGAGCAGTACTTC
CDR3aa: CAWSFGNEQYF
abundance: -
v_gene: TRBV30
len: 11
d_gene: -
j_gene: TRBJ2-7

CDR3nt: TGCGCCAGCACCAGCCCTGAGGGTAGACGCTACAATGAGCAGTTCTTC
CDR3aa: CASTSPEGRRYNEQFF
abundance: -
v_gene: TRBV5-1
len: 16
d_gene: -
j_gene: TRBJ2-1

CDR3nt: TGTGCCTGGAACGACGGGGTCCAAGAGACCCAGTACTTC
CDR3aa: CAWNDGVQETQYF
abundance: few
v_gene: TRBV30
len: 13
d_gene: -
j_gene: TRBJ2-5

CDR3nt: TGTGCCAGCAGCTTAGCCTATCCCGGGACAGGGGGCAGTGGAAACACCATATATTTT
CDR3aa: CASSLAYPGTGGSGNTIYF
abundance: -
v_gene: TRBV7-8
len: 19
d_gene: TRBD1
j_gene: TRBJ1-3

CDR3nt: TGTGCCAGCAGGGAAGGACCCCGCTCCTACAATGAGCAGTTCTTC
CDR3aa: CASREGPRSYNEQFF
abundance: few
v_gene: TRBV28
len: 15
d_gene: -
j_gene: TRBJ2-1

CDR3nt: TGTGCCAGCAGCTTAGTACAGGGGCGACTCAATGAGCAGTTCTTC
CDR3aa: CASSLVQGRLNEQFF
abundance: -
v_gene: TRBV7-9
len: 15
d_gene: TRBD1
j_gene: TRBJ2-1

CDR3nt: TGTGCCAGCAGCTTCGTATGGCGGCCGCTGATGAACACTGAAGCTTTCTTT
CDR3aa: CASSFVWRPLMNTEAFF
abundance: -
v_gene: TRBV5-6
len: 17
d_gene: -
j_gene: TRBJ1-1

CDR3nt: TGCGCCAGCAGCCAGGGAGCGGGAGGCACCGGGGAGCTGTTTTTT
CDR3aa: CASSQGAGGTGELFF
abundance: once
v_gene: TRBV4-1
len: 15
d_gene: TRBD2
j_gene: TRBJ2-2

CDR3nt: TGTGCCAGCAGCGCGCGGACAGGGAACACCGGGGAGCTGTTTTTT
CDR3aa: CASSARTGNTGELFF
abundance: -
v_gene: TRBV7-9
len: 15
d_gene: TRBD1
j_gene: TRBJ2-2

CDR3nt: TGTGCCAGCAGCTTGCCGAGACGCTCCTACAATGAGCAGTTCTTC
CDR3aa: CASSLPRRSYNEQFF
abundance: -
v_gene: TRBV7-2
len: 15
d_gene: -
j_gene: TRBJ2-1

CDR3nt: TGTGCCTGGACCCGTCTGGGGGTAGCCAAAAACATTCAGTACTTC
CDR3aa: CAWTRLGVAKNIQYF
abundance: -
v_gene: TRBV30
len: 15
d_gene: -
j_gene: TRBJ2-4

CDR3nt: TGCGCCAGCAGTCCACGGGGCACCGGGGAGCTGTTTTTT
CDR3aa: CASSPRGTGELFF
abundance: -
v_gene: TRBV23-1
len: 13
d_gene: -
j_gene: TRBJ2-2

CDR3nt: TGTGCCAGTTCAGGGACAGGGTTGAATCAGCCCCAGCATTTT
CDR3aa: CASSGTGLNQPQHF
abundance: -
v_gene: TRBV19
len: 14
d_gene: TRBD1
j_gene: TRBJ1-5

CDR3nt: TGTGCCAGCAGCTTACGGGGAAACCAGCCCCAGCATTTT
CDR3aa: CASSLRGNQPQHF
abundance: -
v_gene: TRBV11-2
len: 13
d_gene: -
j_gene: TRBJ1-5

CDR3nt: TGCGCCAGCAGCTTGGGACAGCACCAAGAGACCCAGTACTTC
CDR3aa: CASSLGQHQETQYF
abundance: -
v_gene: TRBV5-1
len: 14
d_gene: -
j_gene: TRBJ2-5

CDR3nt: TGTGCCAGCAGTACCCCCGGGAGTGAAGCTTTCTTT
CDR3aa: CASSTPGSEAFF
abundance: -
v_gene: TRBV28
len: 12
d_gene: -
j_gene: TRBJ1-1

CDR3nt: TGCAGCGTTGTACCTAGCGGGAGTAGCAATGAGCAGTTCTTC
CDR3aa: CSVVPSGSSNEQFF
abundance: few
v_gene: TRBV29-1
len: 14
d_gene: TRBD2
j_gene: TRBJ2-1

CDR3nt: TGTGCCAGCAGCCAAGTATCAGGGGATCACGAGCAGTACTTC
CDR3aa: CASSQVSGDHEQYF
abundance: -
v_gene: TRBV4-2
len: 14
d_gene: -
j_gene: TRBJ2-7

CDR3nt: TGTGCCAGTAGTCCCCGCGACAGGGAAGCTTTCTTT
CDR3aa: CASSPRDREAFF
abundance: -
v_gene: TRBV19
len: 12
d_gene: -
j_gene: TRBJ1-1

CDR3nt: TGTGTCAGAAGCTTAGGGGGGGTTGTGGCGGACACTGAAGCTTTCTTT
CDR3aa: CVRSLGGVVADTEAFF
abundance: -
v_gene: TRBV7-5
len: 16
d_gene: -
j_gene: TRBJ1-1

CDR3nt: TGTGCCAGCAGCTTAGGACTGAGCCAAGAGACCCAGTACTTC
CDR3aa: CASSLGLSQETQYF
abundance: -
v_gene: TRBV7-9
len: 14
d_gene: -
j_gene: TRBJ2-5

CDR3nt: TGTGCCAGCAAACTAGAAGTTCTATACGAGCAGTACTTC
CDR3aa: CASKLEVLYEQYF
abundance: -
v_gene: TRBV2
len: 13
d_gene: -
j_gene: TRBJ2-7

CDR3nt: TGTGCCAGCAGCGTGGTCCCGATCCCCAATGAGCAGTTCTTC
CDR3aa: CASSVVPIPNEQFF
abundance: -
v_gene: TRBV7-2
len: 14
d_gene: -
j_gene: TRBJ2-1

CDR3nt: TGCGCCAGCAGCCAAGGGCGGGCGGGAGCGTACCAAGAGACCCAGTACTTC
CDR3aa: CASSQGRAGAYQETQYF
abundance: -
v_gene: TRBV4-1
len: 17
d_gene: TRBD2
j_gene: TRBJ2-5